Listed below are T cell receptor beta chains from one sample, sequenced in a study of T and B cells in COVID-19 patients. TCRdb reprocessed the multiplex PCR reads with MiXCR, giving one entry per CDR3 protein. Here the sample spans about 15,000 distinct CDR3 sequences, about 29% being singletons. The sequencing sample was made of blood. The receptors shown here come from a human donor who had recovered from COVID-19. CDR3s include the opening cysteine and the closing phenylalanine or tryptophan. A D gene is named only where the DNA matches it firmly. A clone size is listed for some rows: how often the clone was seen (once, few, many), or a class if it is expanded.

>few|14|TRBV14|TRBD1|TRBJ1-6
TGTGCCAGCAGCCCGAGGACAGGGCTATCACCCCTCCACTTT
CASSPRTGLSPLHF
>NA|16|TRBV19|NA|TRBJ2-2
TGTGCCAGTAGTAACCGTCACACGGGGGCCGGGGGGGAGCTGTTTTTT
CASSNRHTGAGGELFF
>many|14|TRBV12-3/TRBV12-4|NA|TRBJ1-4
TGTGCCAGCTGTCAACGGGCAGTTAATGAAAAACTGTTTTTT
CASCQRAVNEKLFF
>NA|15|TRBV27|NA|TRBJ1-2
TGTGCCAGCAGTCGCGGACAGAAAATTAACTATGGCTACACCTTC
CASSRGQKINYGYTF
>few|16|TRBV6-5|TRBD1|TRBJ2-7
TGTGCCAGCAGTTTCCGGGACAGGGGGCCTCCCAACGAGCAGTACTTC
CASSFRDRGPPNEQYF
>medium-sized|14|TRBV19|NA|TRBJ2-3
TGTGCCAGTGAGCCCGGGAGAAGCACAGATACGCAGTATTTT
CASEPGRSTDTQYF
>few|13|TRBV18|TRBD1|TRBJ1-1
TGTGCCAGCTCATTTAAGCAGGGGGCTGAAGCTTTCTTT
CASSFKQGAEAFF
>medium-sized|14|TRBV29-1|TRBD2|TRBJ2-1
TGCAGCGTAGGACTAGCGGGAGTTTTCAGTGAGCAGTTCTTC
CSVGLAGVFSEQFF
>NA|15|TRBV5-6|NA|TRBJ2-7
TGTGCCAGCAGCTTGCTTGTGACTAGTGTTTACGAGCAGTACTTC
CASSLLVTSVYEQYF
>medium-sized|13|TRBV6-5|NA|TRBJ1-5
TGTGCCAGCAGTTCCGACAGAACCCAGCCCCAGCATTTT
CASSSDRTQPQHF
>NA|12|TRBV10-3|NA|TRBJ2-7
TGTGCCATCAGTACGGATCCCCACGAGCAGTACTTC
CAISTDPHEQYF
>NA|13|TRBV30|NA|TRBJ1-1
TGTGCCTGGACACACCAGACGAACACTGAAGCTTTCTTT
CAWTHQTNTEAFF
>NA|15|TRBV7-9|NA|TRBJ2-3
TGTGCCAGCAGCTCTCCCGCGGGTAGCACAGATACGCAGTATTTT
CASSSPAGSTDTQYF
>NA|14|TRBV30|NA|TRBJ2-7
TGTGCCTGGACTAAGGGCGGGAACTCCTACGAGCAGTACTTC
CAWTKGGNSYEQYF
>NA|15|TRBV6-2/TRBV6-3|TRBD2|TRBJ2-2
TGTGCCAGCAGTTACGACCATCGGGGGGCCGGGGAGCTGTTTTTT
CASSYDHRGAGELFF
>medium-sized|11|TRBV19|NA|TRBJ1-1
TGTGCCAGTAGACTTGCGACAGAAGCTTTCTTT
CASRLATEAFF
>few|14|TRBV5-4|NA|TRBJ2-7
TGTGCCAGCAGCGCGGGCGACAGCTCCTACGAGCAGTACTTC
CASSAGDSSYEQYF
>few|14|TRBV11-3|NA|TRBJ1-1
TGTGCCAGCAGCCCCAGGTCAGAAAACACTGAAGCTTTCTTT
CASSPRSENTEAFF
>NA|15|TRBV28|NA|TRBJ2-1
TGTGCCAGCAGTCCCCCTAGGGACTCCTACAATGAGCAGTTCTTC
CASSPPRDSYNEQFF
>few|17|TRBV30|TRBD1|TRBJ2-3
TGTGCCTGGAGTTCACCTTGGGGGACAGGGGGAACAGATACGCAGTATTTT
CAWSSPWGTGGTDTQYF
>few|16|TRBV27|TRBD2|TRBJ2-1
TGTGCCAGCAGTCCCCCGGGACTAGCGGGAGTTCTTGAGCAGTTCTTC
CASSPPGLAGVLEQFF
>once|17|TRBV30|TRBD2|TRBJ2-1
TGTGCCTGGAGTGTACTGGCTAGCGGGGGGGCCACCAATGAGCAGTTCTTC
CAWSVLASGGATNEQFF
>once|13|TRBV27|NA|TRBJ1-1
TGTGCCAGCAGTTTCACCATAAACACTGAAGCTTTCTTT
CASSFTINTEAFF
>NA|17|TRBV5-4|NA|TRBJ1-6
TGTGCCAGCAGCTTGGGACAGTTCAGCTCCTATAATTCACCCCTCCACTTT
CASSLGQFSSYNSPLHF